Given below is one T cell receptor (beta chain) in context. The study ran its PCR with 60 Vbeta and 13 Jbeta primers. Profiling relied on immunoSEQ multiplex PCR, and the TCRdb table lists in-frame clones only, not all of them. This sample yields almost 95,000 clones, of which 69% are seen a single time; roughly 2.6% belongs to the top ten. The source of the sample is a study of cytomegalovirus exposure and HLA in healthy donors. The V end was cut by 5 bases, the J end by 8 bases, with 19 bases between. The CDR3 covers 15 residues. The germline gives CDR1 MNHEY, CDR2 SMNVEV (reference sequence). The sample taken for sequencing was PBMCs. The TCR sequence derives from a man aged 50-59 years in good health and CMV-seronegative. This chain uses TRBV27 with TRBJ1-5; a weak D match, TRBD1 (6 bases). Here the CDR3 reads CASSIGQHSWEPQHF. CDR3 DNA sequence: TGTGCCAGCAGTATCGGACAGCACTCTTGGGAGCCCCAGCATTTT.